The clone carrying this T cell receptor (beta chain) was detected a few times. Its antigen is still unknown. These data come from a study of T cell repertoires in cytomegalovirus infection. Study overall: Newly reported HLA-C-restricted and thoroughly characterized HLA-B-restricted CMV epitopes were employed. Signatures in public TCR beta sequences pointed to both CMV infection and matching HLA type.

Using its own MiXCR run on the reads, TCRdb lists one record per CDR3 protein. This sample carries roughly 920,000 distinct CDR3 sequences, more than 25% of them seen once, and the ten largest clones take over 11%. The study's findings and limits: Dominating the ex vivo response were HLA-C-restricted CMV-specific TCR beta clonotypes.

Germline loops: CDR1 MNHNS, CDR2 SASEGT. The CDR3 runs 15 residues. Trimming removed 3 bases at V and 5 bases at J, with 14 bases between. The sequence was obtained from a human donor in good health (CMV status not recorded). Some clones in this sample may be carry-over from other donors' samples. V is TRBV6-1 and J is TRBJ1-5, with D possibly TRBD1 on 5 matching bases. The sample consisted of cultured CD8+ T cells from PBMCs, taken from culture after CMV antigen stimulation. The CDR3 reads CASSEGGGKYQPQHF. CDR3 DNA: TGTGCCAGCAGTGAGGGGGGAGGGAAATATCAGCCCCAGCATTTT.